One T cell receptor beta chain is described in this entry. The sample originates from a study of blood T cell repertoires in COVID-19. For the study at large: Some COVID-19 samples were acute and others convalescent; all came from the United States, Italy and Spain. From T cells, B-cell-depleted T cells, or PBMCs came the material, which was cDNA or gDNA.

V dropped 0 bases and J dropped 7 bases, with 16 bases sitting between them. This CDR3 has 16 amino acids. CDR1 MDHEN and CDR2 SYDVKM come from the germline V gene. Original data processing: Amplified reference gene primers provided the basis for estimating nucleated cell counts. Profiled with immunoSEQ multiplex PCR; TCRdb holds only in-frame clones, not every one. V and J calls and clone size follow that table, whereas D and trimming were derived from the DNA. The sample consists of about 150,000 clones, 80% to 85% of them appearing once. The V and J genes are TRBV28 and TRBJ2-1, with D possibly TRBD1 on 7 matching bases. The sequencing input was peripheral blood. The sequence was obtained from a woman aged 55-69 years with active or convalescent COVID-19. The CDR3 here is CASSLWLGGGINEQFF. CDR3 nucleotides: TGTGCCAGCAGTTTATGGCTAGGGGGCGGGATAAATGAGCAGTTCTTC.